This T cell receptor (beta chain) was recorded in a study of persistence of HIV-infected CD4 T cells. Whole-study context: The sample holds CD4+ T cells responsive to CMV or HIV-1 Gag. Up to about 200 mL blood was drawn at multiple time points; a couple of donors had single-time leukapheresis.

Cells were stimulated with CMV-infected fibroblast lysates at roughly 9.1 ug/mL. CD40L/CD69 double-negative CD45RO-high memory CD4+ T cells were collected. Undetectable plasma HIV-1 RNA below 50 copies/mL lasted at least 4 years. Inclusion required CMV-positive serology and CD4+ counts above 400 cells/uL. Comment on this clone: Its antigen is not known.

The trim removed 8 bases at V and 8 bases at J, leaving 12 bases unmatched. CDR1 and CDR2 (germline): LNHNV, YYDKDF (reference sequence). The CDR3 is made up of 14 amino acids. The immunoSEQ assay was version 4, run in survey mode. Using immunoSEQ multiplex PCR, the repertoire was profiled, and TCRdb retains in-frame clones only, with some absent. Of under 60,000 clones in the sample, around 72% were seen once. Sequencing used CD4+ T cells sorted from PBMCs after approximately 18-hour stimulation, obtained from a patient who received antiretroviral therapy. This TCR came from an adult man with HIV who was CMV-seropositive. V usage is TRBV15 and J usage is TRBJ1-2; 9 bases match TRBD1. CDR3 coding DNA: TGTGCCACCCGGGAGGGCGGGACAGGGTGGGGCTACACCTTC. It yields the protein CATREGGTGWGYTF. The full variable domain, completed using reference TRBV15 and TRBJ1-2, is DAMVIQNPRYQVTQFGKPVTLSCSQTLNHNVMYWYQQKSSQAPKLLFHYYDKDFNNEADTPDNFQSRRPNTSFCFLDIRSPGLGDTAMYLCATREGGTGWGYTFGSGTRLTVV.